This T cell receptor beta chain emerged from a study of CD8 T cells in ankylosing spondylitis. Study findings and constraints: Enrichment of disease-linked clones was reportedly significant in matched ankylosing spondylitis synovial fluid. There was a TCR beta motif, made of several highly homologous variants, that appeared characteristic of ankylosing spondylitis blood. CD8+ cells made up the disease-linked clones, which were relatively rare in peripheral blood.

CDR1 and CDR2 (germline): SGHAT, FQNNGV. Germline trimming cut 5 bases from V and 5 bases from J; bases unmatched to any gene: 4. The CDR3 contains 14 residues. MiXCR, applied by TCRdb to the 5' RACE reads, yields one record per CDR3 protein. This sample carries under 200,000 distinct CDR3 sequences, under 14% of them seen once, and the ten largest clones take just under 30%. In regard to this clonotype: No antigen is known for it.

The sequenced sample was blood, either unsorted or a sorted T cell fraction (not recorded which). The chain joins TRBV11-2 to TRBJ2-1; TRBD2 matches 9 bases. This clonotype was obtained from a male donor with ankylosing spondylitis or in good health (not recorded which). Here the CDR3 DNA reads TGTGCCAGCAGCAGTAGCGGGGGTAACAATGAGCAGTTCTTC. Protein: CASSSSGGNNEQFF.